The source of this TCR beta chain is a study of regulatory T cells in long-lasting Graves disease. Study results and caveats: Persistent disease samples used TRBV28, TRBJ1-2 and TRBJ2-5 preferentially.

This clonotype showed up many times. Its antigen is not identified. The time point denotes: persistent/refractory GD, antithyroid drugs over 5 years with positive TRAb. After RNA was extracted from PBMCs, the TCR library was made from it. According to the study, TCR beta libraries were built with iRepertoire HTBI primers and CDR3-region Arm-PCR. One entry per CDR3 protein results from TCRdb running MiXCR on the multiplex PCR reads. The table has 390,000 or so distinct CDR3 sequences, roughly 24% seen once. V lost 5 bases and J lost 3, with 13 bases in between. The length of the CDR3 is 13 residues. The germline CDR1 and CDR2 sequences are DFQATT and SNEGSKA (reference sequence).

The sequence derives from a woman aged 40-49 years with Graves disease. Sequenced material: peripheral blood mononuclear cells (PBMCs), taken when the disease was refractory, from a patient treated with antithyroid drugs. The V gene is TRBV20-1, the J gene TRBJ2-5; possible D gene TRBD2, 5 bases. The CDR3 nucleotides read TGCAGTGCTTGGCTAAACGGGGAAGAGACCCAGTACTTC. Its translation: CSAWLNGEETQYF.